Each of the 25 T cell receptor beta chains below was sequenced from the same sample in a study of patients with pleural tuberculosis. MiXCR, applied by TCRdb to the reads, yields one record per CDR3 protein. This table holds approximately 50,000 distinct CDR3 sequences, 7.3% found once. These receptor sequences come from a human donor with pleural tuberculosis.

This clonotype was seen many times. The chain combines TRBV24-1 with TRBJ2-5, with 8 bases aligning to TRBD1. There are 15 residues in the CDR3. Looked up from germline, CDR1 is KGHDR and CDR2 is SFDVKD. With V trimmed by 1 base and J by 5 bases, 5 bases remained unmatched. The CDR3 is CATSDFMTGAETQYF. CDR3 in DNA: TGTGCCACCAGTGATTTCATGACAGGGGCCGAGACCCAGTACTTC.

This clonotype was seen a few times. The J gene is TRBJ2-1, the V gene TRBV5-1; D uncertain. Germline V lookup: CDR1 SGHRS, CDR2 YFSETQ. The V gene lost 4 bases and the J gene lost 5 bases, with 7 bases spanning the gap. There are 12 residues in the CDR3. CDR3 nucleotide sequence: TGCGCCAGCAGCCCCGTTCACAATGAGCAGTTCTTC. The encoded protein is CASSPVHNEQFF.

This clonotype has ten or more counts. The J gene is TRBJ1-2, the V gene TRBV7-8; D is ambiguous. CDR1 is SGHVS, CDR2 FQNEAQ, per germline. The CDR3 covers 14 residues. V lost 5 bases and J lost 2, with 12 bases in between. Here the CDR3 reads CASSIRRMNYGYTF. DNA of the CDR3: TGTGCCAGCAGCATCCGACGGATGAACTATGGCTACACCTTC.

This clonotype was found a few times. The chain recombines TRBV4-2 with TRBJ2-6, with D maybe TRBD2 (5 bases). CDR1 and CDR2 from the germline V gene are LGHNA and YNFKEQ. V dropped 8 bases and J dropped 0 bases, with 5 bases sitting between them. The CDR3 runs to 13 residues. The CDR3 protein is CASGSSGANVLTF. DNA of the CDR3: TGTGCCAGCGGGAGCTCTGGGGCCAACGTCCTGACTTTC.

Notes on this clonotype: This may come from a read error, since a much larger clone is one base off. V gene TRBV19 combines with J gene TRBJ1-2; no clear D gene. The CDR3 has 13 amino acids. Per the germline V gene, CDR1 is LNHDA and CDR2 is SQIVND (reference sequence). The CDR3 spells CANTIPQFYGHTF. CDR3 bases: TGTGCCAACACAATCCCTCAATTCTATGGCCACACCTTC.

This clonotype was counted many times. This chain links TRBV28 with TRBJ2-3, with 8 bases matching TRBD1. CDR1 and CDR2 from the germline V gene are MDHEN and SYDVKM. There are 14 residues in the CDR3. J was trimmed by 7 bases and V by 5 bases; bases with no gene match: 8. The CDR3, as DNA: TGTGCCAGCAGTATAAGACAGGGGCCTAATACGCAGTATTTT. It specifies CASSIRQGPNTQYF.

This clonotype showed up many times. V and J are TRBV28 and TRBJ2-5, with 7 bases lining up with TRBD2. The CDR3 contains 14 residues. Germline values: CDR1 MDHEN, CDR2 SYDVKM. V lost 3 bases to trimming and J lost 4 bases; unmatched junction nucleotides: 5. The CDR3 here is CASSLASGLETQYF. The CDR3 DNA is TGTGCCAGCAGTTTGGCTAGCGGCTTAGAGACCCAGTACTTC.

J is TRBJ2-7 and V is TRBV5-4; the D is unclear. Deletions cut 2 bases from V and 5 bases from J, with 8 bases between. From germline, CDR1 is SGHNT and CDR2 YYREEE (reference sequence). The CDR3 sequence is 12 residues long. CDR3 DNA: TGTGCCAGCAGCTTTACAGAAGACGAGCAGTACTTC. Translated: CASSFTEDEQYF.

The CDR3 region has the DNA TGTGCCAGCAGCCCAGCCCAAGAGACCCAGTACTTC. It yields the protein CASSPAQETQYF. The chain joins TRBV11-2 to TRBJ2-5, with D hard to call. The CDR3 covers 12 residues. V gave up 5 bases and J gave up 1 base, with 5 bases separating them. Germline lookup yields CDR1 SGHAT and CDR2 FQNNGV.

This clonotype has at least ten counts. CDR3 sequence: CASSPRQGSSPLHF. CDR3 sequence (DNA): TGTGCCAGTAGCCCCAGGCAGGGCTCTTCACCCCTCCACTTT. This chain links TRBV19 with TRBJ1-6; perhaps TRBD1 as D (5 bases). The germline CDR1 and CDR2 sequences are LNHDA and SQIVND (reference sequence). Trimming shortened V by 6 bases and J by 9 bases, and 15 bases separated the two germline ends. The CDR3 has 14 amino acids. Using reference TRBV19 and TRBJ1-6 for the parts outside the CDR3, the full variable domain is DGGITQSPKYLFRKEGQNVTLSCEQNLNHDAMYWYRQDPGQGLRLIYYSQIVNDFQKGDIAEGYSVSREKKESFPLTVTSAQKNPTAFYLCASSPRQGSSPLHFGNGTRLTVT.

This clonotype was seen at least ten times. This chain joins TRBV6-2 or TRBV6-3 and TRBJ1-2; D is uncertain. CDR1 and CDR2 (germline): MNHEY, SVGEGT. The CDR3 is made up of 13 amino acids. Trimming shortened V by 6 bases and J by 5 bases, and 13 bases separated the two germline ends. CDR3 nucleotides: TGTGCCAGCAGAACCGGACTCGGGTATGGCTACACCTTC. This codes for CASRTGLGYGYTF.

In this sample, this clonotype turned up many times. The rearrangement joins TRBV20-1 to TRBJ2-1; D is undetermined. This CDR3 contains 14 residues. Per germline, CDR1 DFQATT and CDR2 SNEGSKA (reference sequence). V lost 3 bases and J 9 bases, leaving 18 bases between the germline ends. The CDR3 spells CSASGPHHYVEQFF. The CDR3 bases are TGCAGTGCTAGTGGCCCCCACCATTATGTTGAGCAGTTCTTC.

Concerning this clonotype itself: This could be a read error, since a much larger clone is one nucleotide away. The chain couples TRBV20-1 to TRBJ2-2; perhaps TRBD1 as D (5 bases). The CDR3 spans 14 residues. In germline, CDR1 is DFQATT, CDR2 SNEGSKA (reference sequence). V shed 0 bases and J shed 7 bases, with 12 bases lying between them. The chain's CDR3 is CSARDRVHIGELFF. The CDR3 DNA follows: TGCAGTGCTAGAGACAGGGTTCACATCGGGGAGCTGTTTTTT.

The V gene is TRBV12-3 or TRBV12-4, the J gene TRBJ1-3; no clear D gene. Trimming stripped 5 bases from V and 4 bases from J, with 12 bases between. The CDR3 covers 14 residues. CDR3 sequence: CASSEGMAGNTIYF. The CDR3 DNA is TGTGCCAGCAGTGAGGGTATGGCAGGAAACACCATATATTTT.

This clonotype was seen at least ten times. This sequence may be a read error, since a much larger clone differs from it by one base. The J gene is TRBJ1-5, the V gene TRBV19; D possibly corresponds to TRBD1 (5 bases). The germline CDR1 and CDR2 sequences are LNHDA and SQIVND (reference sequence). This CDR3 is 13 amino acids long. The CDR3 reads CAGSSQGTGPQHF. In DNA, the CDR3 is TGTGCCGGTAGTAGCCAGGGAACTGGTCCCCAGCATTTT.

The V call is TRBV11-2, the J call TRBJ2-1; the match to TRBD1 covers 9 bases. V lost 6 bases, J lost 7 bases, and 10 bases stayed unmatched. CDR3 length: 15 residues. CDR1 and CDR2 (germline): SGHAT, FQNNGV. In nucleotides, the CDR3 is TGTGCCAGCAGTTGGGGGACAGGGCTTCGAAATGAGCAGTTCTTC. It codes for CASSWGTGLRNEQFF.

In this sample, this clonotype turned up a few times. V gene TRBV12-3 or TRBV12-4 combines with J gene TRBJ2-2; D is ambiguous. The CDR3 is 13 residues long. V was shortened by 6 bases and J by 4 bases, with 9 bases between the two germline ends. CDR3 sequence: CASSRLTTGELFF. The CDR3 DNA follows: TGTGCCAGCAGCAGACTTACCACCGGGGAGCTGTTTTTT.

There are many counts of this clonotype. The V gene is TRBV28, the J gene TRBJ2-7, with 10 bases that match TRBD1. The ends lost 5 bases at V and 7 bases at J; junction bases unmatched: 8. The CDR3 runs 14 residues. Germline CDR1 reads MDHEN; CDR2 reads SYDVKM. The CDR3 DNA is TGTGCCAGCAGTGCGACAGGGGGCCCGCGGGAGCAGTACTTC. This codes for CASSATGGPREQYF.

This clonotype was recorded a few times. The chain carries TRBV12-3 or TRBV12-4 and TRBJ2-1; 7 nucleotides align to TRBD2. The ends lost 7 bases at V and 8 bases at J; junction bases unmatched: 11. The CDR3 length is 14 residues. The CDR3 loop reads CASTPGLVIDEQFF. The CDR3 coding sequence is TGTGCCAGCACCCCCGGACTAGTGATCGATGAGCAGTTCTTC.

V usage is TRBV5-6 and J usage is TRBJ2-2; 7 nucleotides agree with TRBD1. The V gene end was trimmed by 4 bases and the J gene end by 0 bases; junction bases not matched to a gene: 3. The CDR3 is 15 residues long. From germline, CDR1 is SGHDT and CDR2 YYEEEE. The CDR3: CASSGQGANTGELFF. CDR3 DNA sequence: TGTGCCAGCAGCGGTCAGGGGGCGAACACCGGGGAGCTGTTTTTT.

This clonotype appeared many times. This chain's CDR3 is CATTSALGSPLHF. Here the CDR3 DNA reads TGTGCCACCACCTCAGCTCTGGGATCACCCCTCCACTTT. The chain employs TRBV15 and TRBJ1-6; D is ambiguous. CDR1 is LNHNV and CDR2 is YYDKDF in the germline V gene (reference sequence). V was clipped by 7 bases and J by 10 bases, with 14 bases between them. The CDR3 loop spans 13 amino acids.

As concerns this clonotype: A much larger clone sits a single nucleotide away, making a read error possible. V and J are TRBV20-1 and TRBJ2-7; 7 bases fit TRBD2. This CDR3 spans 14 amino acids. CDR1 DFQATT and CDR2 SNEGSKA come from the germline V gene (reference sequence). V gave up 0 bases and J gave up 12 bases; unmatched junction bases: 14. The CDR3 loop reads CSARDGGEYLRRYF. CDR3 coding DNA: TGCAGTGCTAGAGATGGGGGGGAATACCTACGGCGGTACTTC.

This clonotype was picked up many times. The chain carries TRBV28 and TRBJ2-3; D is tentatively TRBD1 or TRBD2 (5 bases each). Trimming shortened V by 8 bases and J by 2 bases, and 11 bases separated the two germline ends. CDR3 length: 13 residues. Germline V lookup: CDR1 MDHEN, CDR2 SYDVKM. CDR3 sequence reads: CASQRGFTDTQYF. The CDR3 DNA sequence: TGTGCCAGCCAGAGGGGTTTCACAGATACGCAGTATTTT.

Details on this clonotype: Germline is not matched at one junction end, which may reflect a read error. The chain employs TRBV12-3 or TRBV12-4 and TRBJ1-1; possibly TRBD1 for D (6 bases). This CDR3 is built from 14 residues. The CDR3 DNA follows: TGCGCCAGCAGTTTAGAGGGGGATGCCACTGAAGCTTTCTTT. Its protein product is CASSLEGDATEAFF.

This clonotype was seen many times. The rearrangement links TRBV29-1 to TRBJ1-1; D is uncertain. V was shortened by 7 bases and J by 4 bases, with 13 bases between the two germline ends. In germline, CDR1 is SQVTM, CDR2 ANQGSEA. The CDR3 contains 12 residues. CDR3 nucleotide sequence: TGCAGCGATGTGGGGTATACCACTGAAGCTTTCTTT. Amino acids: CSDVGYTTEAFF.